One sample yielded the 28 T cell receptor beta chains listed below, sequenced in a study of cytotoxic CD8 clonotypes in ibrutinib-treated CLL. This table comes from immunoSEQ multiplex PCR, and its TCRdb copy is limited to in-frame clones, with some not included. The data hold some 290,000 clones, with more than 65% observed a single time. The input for sequencing was PBMCs, taken before ibrutinib treatment. These receptors came from a human donor with chronic lymphocytic leukemia.

V gene TRBV7-6 combines with J gene TRBJ2-1; D is possibly TRBD2 (6 bases). Germline lookup yields CDR1 SGHVS and CDR2 FNYEAQ. The CDR3 runs 14 residues. V was shortened by 7 bases and J by 4 bases, with 14 bases between the two germline ends. The CDR3 sequence is CASTFGRGYNEQFF. Written as DNA, the CDR3 is TGTGCCAGCACATTCGGACGGGGGTACAATGAGCAGTTCTTC.

This chain uses TRBV4-3 with TRBJ2-1, with 13 bases identical to TRBD2. The CDR3 loop spans 15 amino acids. Trimming at V came to 1 base and at J to 7 bases, leaving 1 base not matched to a gene. Germline assignment: CDR1 LGHNA and CDR2 YSLEER. The chain's CDR3 is CASSQGTSGGNEQFF. For the CDR3, the DNA is TGCGCCAGCAGCCAAGGGACTAGCGGGGGTAATGAGCAGTTCTTC.

The chain uses TRBV9 and TRBJ2-1, with D tentatively TRBD2 (5 bases). Deletions cut 0 bases from V and 6 bases from J, with 19 bases between. This CDR3 contains 17 residues. In germline, CDR1 is SGDLS, CDR2 YYNGEE. The CDR3 sequence: CASSVGVSTGFGNEQFF. CDR3 in DNA: TGTGCCAGCAGCGTAGGGGTCTCAACGGGATTCGGCAATGAGCAGTTCTTC.

The gene calls are TRBV27 and TRBJ1-5; D is unresolved. Trimming removed 4 bases from V and 8 bases from J, with 12 bases in between. This CDR3 comprises 13 residues. Germline V gene sequence: CDR1 MNHEY, CDR2 SMNVEV (reference sequence). As DNA, the CDR3 is TGTGCCAGCAGTTCTGGCAGGCTTGAGCCCCAGCATTTT. This codes for CASSSGRLEPQHF.

The J gene is TRBJ2-7, the V gene TRBV18; 7 bases map to TRBD1. The CDR3 loop spans 13 amino acids. In germline, CDR1 is KGHSH, CDR2 LQKENI. Trimming cost V 5 bases and J 5 bases; bases outside gene matches: 6. CDR3 nucleotides: TGTGCCAGCTCAGCAGGGACAGTAAACGAGCAGTACTTC. Translation: CASSAGTVNEQYF.

CDR3 region: CASSQGPDTGELFF. The CDR3 DNA reads TGTGCCAGCAGCCAAGGACCCGACACCGGGGAGCTGTTTTTT. This chain links TRBV4-2 with TRBJ2-2; D is ambiguous. Trimming took 1 base from V and 3 from J, leaving 6 bases between them. This CDR3 region has 14 residues. In germline, CDR1 is LGHNA, CDR2 YNFKEQ.

This chain links TRBV6-4 with TRBJ2-7; no firm D call. Trimming removed 0 bases from V and 6 bases from J, with 9 bases in between. The CDR3 covers 13 residues. Germline V gene data show CDR1 as MRHNA and CDR2 as SNTAGT. The DNA of the CDR3 is TGTGCCAGCAGTGACTCGTGGACGGGCGAGCAGTACTTC. It translates to CASSDSWTGEQYF.

The V gene is TRBV28, the J gene TRBJ2-7; tentative D call: TRBD2 (6 bases). The V gene's germline CDR1 is MDHEN and CDR2 SYDVKM. Between the trimmed V and J ends, which lost 7 bases and 3 bases, there was a span of 22 bases. CDR3 length: 16 residues. The CDR3 loop is CASTSFWDRGFYEQYF. The CDR3 DNA is TGTGCCAGCACCTCTTTTTGGGACCGGGGGTTCTACGAGCAGTACTTC.

The sample holds one count of this clone. The CDR3 DNA sequence: TGCAGCGTTGAGGGGGGGCACACTGAAGCTTTCTTT. Protein sequence: CSVEGGHTEAFF. The genes are TRBV29-1 and TRBJ1-1; a possible D gene is TRBD1 (6 bases). CDR1 is SQVTM, CDR2 ANQGSEA, per germline. Trimming left V 3 bases short and J 3 bases short, with 8 bases between. The CDR3 extends over 12 amino acids.

The chain links TRBV4-1 to TRBJ2-3; D is possibly TRBD1 (6 bases). V was clipped by 5 bases and J by 0 bases, with 15 bases between them. This CDR3 is built from 16 residues. CDR1 is MGHRA and CDR2 is YSYEKL in the germline V gene. Written as DNA, the CDR3 is TGCGCCAGCAGCAACCTCGGACAGCCTAGCACAGATACGCAGTATTTT. Encoded protein: CASSNLGQPSTDTQYF.

For the CDR3, the DNA is TGTGCCAGCAGCTTAGGCATGGGAGATACGCAGTATTTT. Amino acids: CASSLGMGDTQYF. The chain combines TRBV7-6 with TRBJ2-3; D not certain. This CDR3 has 13 amino acids. V lost 1 base, J lost 5 bases, and 7 bases lay in between. CDR1 and CDR2 (germline): SGHVS, FNYEAQ.

The chain combines TRBV7-9 with TRBJ2-4; TRBD2 is a possible D gene (5 bases). CDR3 length: 16 amino acids. V was pared by 5 bases and J by 4 bases, with 18 bases between. From germline, CDR1 is SEHNR and CDR2 FQNEAQ (reference sequence). CDR3: CASSPPLERTKNIQYF. The CDR3 DNA reads as TGTGCCAGCAGCCCACCTCTTGAGCGGACTAAAAACATTCAGTACTTC.

V is TRBV5-6 and J is TRBJ2-1; TRBD2 aligns across 10 bases. The germline gives CDR1 SGHDT, CDR2 YYEEEE. V lost 0 bases to trimming and J lost 5 bases; unmatched junction nucleotides: 11. The CDR3 covers 18 residues. CDR3: CASSLELAGTHKNNEQFF. For the CDR3, the DNA is TGTGCCAGCAGCTTGGAACTAGCGGGGACCCACAAGAACAATGAGCAGTTCTTC.

V usage is TRBV10-3 and J usage is TRBJ2-1; D might be TRBD1 (6 bases). The V and J ends lost 7 bases and 4 bases respectively, with 14 bases between them. The CDR3 length is 14 residues. CDR1 is ENHRY, CDR2 SYGVKD, per germline. CDR3 loop: CAITYSDRYNEQFF. CDR3 in DNA: TGTGCCATCACCTACTCCGACAGGTACAATGAGCAGTTCTTC.

The rearrangement uses TRBV14 and TRBJ1-4; D unclear. This CDR3 has 13 amino acids. Trimming removed 5 bases from V and 7 bases from J, with 11 bases in between. Germline V gene sequence: CDR1 SGHDN, CDR2 FVKESK. CDR3 sequence (DNA): TGTGCCAGCAGCGGGCCGCGAGGTGAAAAACTGTTTTTT. Its protein product is CASSGPRGEKLFF.

The J gene is TRBJ2-1, the V gene TRBV9, with 9 bases identical to TRBD1. The length of the CDR3 is 16 residues. V lost 4 bases and J lost 7; bases outside the gene matches: 12. Germline loops: CDR1 SGDLS, CDR2 YYNGEE. The CDR3 sequence is CASSTQTGGYHNEQFF. The CDR3 coding sequence is TGTGCCAGCAGCACGCAGACAGGGGGGTACCATAATGAGCAGTTCTTC.

The rearrangement joins TRBV4-3 to TRBJ2-1, with 8 bases lining up with TRBD2. The V segment lost 1 base and the J segment 6 bases; nucleotides outside the gene matches: 11. The CDR3 consists of 17 residues. The V gene's germline CDR1 is LGHNA and CDR2 YSLEER. CDR3 sequence: CASSQGVLGTSPNEQFF. CDR3 DNA sequence: TGCGCCAGCAGCCAAGGGGTTCTCGGGACTAGTCCCAATGAGCAGTTCTTC.

V usage is TRBV28 and J usage is TRBJ1-1, with 7 bases identical to TRBD1. This CDR3 contains 12 residues. CDR1 MDHEN and CDR2 SYDVKM come from the germline V gene. The V segment lost 6 bases and the J segment 4 bases; nucleotides outside the gene matches: 2. CDR3 loop: CASRSGGTEAFF. The CDR3 nucleotides are TGTGCCAGCAGGTCAGGGGGCACTGAAGCTTTCTTT. Variable domain in full (rest from reference TRBV28 and TRBJ1-1): DVKVTQSSRYLVKRTGEKVFLECVQDMDHENMFWYRQDPGLGLRLIYFSYDVKMKEKGDIPEGYSVSREKKERFSLILESASTNQTSMYLCASRSGGTEAFFGQGTRLTVV.

The chain employs TRBV28 and TRBJ2-5, with 8 bases aligning to TRBD2. J gave up 5 bases and V 7 bases, and 6 bases lay outside the gene matches. Germline assignment: CDR1 MDHEN and CDR2 SYDVKM. The CDR3 consists of 13 residues. The chain's CDR3 is CASTVSGKETQYF. For the CDR3, the DNA is TGTGCCAGCACCGTTAGCGGGAAGGAGACCCAGTACTTC.

This clone appeared a few times. The gene calls are TRBV27 and TRBJ2-4, with D maybe TRBD1 (6 bases). The CDR3 length is 13 residues. The V end was cut by 5 bases, the J end by 5 bases, with 10 bases between. Germline values: CDR1 MNHEY, CDR2 SMNVEV (reference sequence). The CDR3 sequence is CASSLHRENIQYF. CDR3 nucleotide sequence: TGTGCCAGCAGTCTCCACAGGGAAAACATTCAGTACTTC.

The genes are TRBV18 and TRBJ1-4, with 7 bases lining up with TRBD1. CDR1 is KGHSH and CDR2 is LQKENI in the germline V gene. The CDR3 extends over 16 amino acids. V lost 4 bases and J lost 3; bases outside the gene matches: 8. DNA of the CDR3: TGTGCCAGCTCACTGAAACAGGGGTCCGCTAATGAAAAACTGTTTTTT. This codes for CASSLKQGSANEKLFF.

This clone was observed a few times. One end of the junction is discordant with germline, which a read error may explain. The rearrangement links TRBV10-3 to TRBJ2-1; TRBD1 is a possible D gene (5 bases). Germline values: CDR1 ENHRY, CDR2 SYGVKD. CDR3 length: 12 amino acids. CDR3 residues: CAISESRAGHVF. Here the CDR3 DNA reads TGTGCCATCAGTGAGTCTCGGGCAGGGCATGTCTTC.

The chain combines TRBV28 with TRBJ2-3; 10 bases line up with TRBD2. The J segment lost 4 bases and the V segment lost 1 base, leaving 5 bases of the junction unmatched. CDR3 size: 16 residues. Germline V gene lookup returns CDR1 MDHEN and CDR2 SYDVKM. In nucleotides, the CDR3 is TGTGCCAGCAGTTTATTGAGCGGGAGGGGGGCAGATACGCAGTATTTT. Amino acids: CASSLLSGRGADTQYF.

J is TRBJ2-5 and V is TRBV5-1; 9 bases align to TRBD1. CDR1 SGHRS and CDR2 YFSETQ come from the germline V gene. V was clipped by 3 bases and J by 5 bases; unmatched bases: 8. The CDR3 runs 15 residues. The CDR3: CASSSGTGSLETQYF. CDR3 in DNA: TGCGCCAGCAGCTCCGGGACAGGGTCGTTGGAGACCCAGTACTTC.

The chain employs TRBV15 and TRBJ2-1; unclear D gene. Trimming took 5 bases from V and 0 from J, leaving 26 bases between them. The CDR3 runs to 20 residues. The germline V gene has CDR1 LNHNV and CDR2 YYDKDF (reference sequence). The CDR3 sequence: CATSPQLFNQRLSSYNEQFF. In DNA, the CDR3 is TGTGCCACCAGCCCCCAACTATTTAACCAGCGACTGAGCTCCTACAATGAGCAGTTCTTC.

The rearrangement links TRBV19 to TRBJ2-3; D not resolved. Trimming stripped 5 bases from V and 4 bases from J, with 1 base between. CDR3 length: 10 residues. Germline values: CDR1 LNHDA, CDR2 SQIVND (reference sequence). The CDR3, as DNA: TGTGCCAGTAGTTCAGATACGCAGTATTTT. Translated: CASSSDTQYF.

This clone has only a few counts. The V and J genes are TRBV7-9 and TRBJ2-7; maybe TRBD1 (6 bases). The CDR3 runs to 14 residues. Trimming shortened V by 5 bases and J by 5 bases, and 16 bases separated the two germline ends. Germline V gene lookup returns CDR1 SEHNR and CDR2 FQNEAQ (reference sequence). CDR3 bases: TGTGCCAGCAGCAAACAGGGCTGGTCGGACGAGCAGTACTTC. Its translation is CASSKQGWSDEQYF.

J is TRBJ2-1 and V is TRBV30; D perhaps matches TRBD2 (6 bases). This CDR3 contains 14 residues. Germline V gene sequence: CDR1 GTSNPN, CDR2 SVGIG (reference sequence). The V and J ends lost 1 base and 0 bases respectively, with 7 bases between them. The CDR3 DNA follows: TGTGCCTGGAGTGGCGGGGCCTCCTACAATGAGCAGTTCTTC. Amino acid sequence: CAWSGGASYNEQFF.